A selection of T cell receptor beta chains follows, all from one sample in a study of OX40 agonist ivuxolimab in advanced cancers. The protocol was immunoSEQ multiplex PCR, while the TCRdb copy is restricted to in-frame clones and leaves out a portion. The sample carries 90,000 or so clones, more than 70% recorded once. Source: CD4+ or CD8+ T cells sorted from blood, taken in a trial of the OX40 agonist ivuxolimab. All receptors derive from an adult with an advanced solid tumor such as melanoma, head and neck, liver or kidney cancer. Both conserved end residues are trimmed from each CDR3. Each record gives: V gene, CDR3 length, CDR3 protein.

>TRBV4-3|10
ASSQPGITQY
>TRBV28|12
ASRRDRRYQPQH
>TRBV15|13
ATRGELAGNNEQF
>TRBV6-5|8
ASSYVGYT
>TRBV19|13
ASSPGPYLNQPQH
>TRBV19|13
ASSIRTAENTEAF
>TRBV30|12
AWSAPGPNQPQH
>TRBV19|12
ASSSSQGGTEAF
>TRBV19|12
ASNSGRDQNEQF
>TRBV5-1|12
ASSVGQVNYGYT
>TRBV5-4|9
ASSLEYEQF
>TRBV5-1|12
ASSTRGGTDTQY
>TRBV29-1|10
SALRGRTEAF
>TRBV6-1|15
ASSEIASGGYNQPQH
>TRBV5-4|11
ASSLESNYGYT
>TRBV30|13
AWSRTGKWDYGYT
>TRBV5-1|11
ASSRGTGEGYT
>TRBV13|15
ASSSRLVSRRGYGYT
>TRBV6-6|14
ASRPRQGTSGNTIY
>TRBV9|14
ASSALAGLSTDTQY
>TRBV28|13
ASSLWGQAVYGYT
>TRBV19|12
ASSISGSRNEQF
>TRBV7-9|12
ASSLAGTYNEQF
>TRBV5-4|11
ASSYAGWETQY
>TRBV5-4|14
ASSLDIVAGGETQY
>TRBV13|14
ASLQRGGTGAYEQY
>TRBV2|12
ASNPGGEGGEQF
>TRBV2|10
ASSMNEGGYT
>TRBV7-9|14
ASSIGLAGGTDTQY
>TRBV2|12
ASSDIGRSGTQY
>TRBV2|14
ASSRDRGSTNQPQH
>TRBV29-1|12
SVDLGRGAYEQY
>TRBV5-6|15
ASSFTGHGATNEKLF
>TRBV4-3|15
ASSQDPRQGWVGELF
>TRBV7-2|12
ASSLVTLNTEAF
>TRBV27|13
ASSSISGRTGELF
>TRBV21-1|13
ASMLPGRFNQPQH
>TRBV2|10
ASSEPNSPLH
>TRBV5-1|13
ASSFSQGGGYGYT
>TRBV30|12
AWSVRLLQETQY
>TRBV7-2|15
ASSAGLAGIGTDTQY
>TRBV9|13
ASSVGPGAITEAF
>TRBV27|13
ASRGQGSYNSPLH
>TRBV2|14
ASISSGGPGTDTQY
>TRBV2|12
ASSDPALNTEAF
>TRBV27|12
ASRIAGSYNEQF
>TRBV6-5|13
ASRPLQGRNQPQH
>TRBV27|12
ASRGPFSYNEQF
>TRBV7-6|11
ASSLGQNQRVF
>TRBV5-1|11
ASTRDNQETQY
>TRBV7-2|14
ASSLDDQGRTDTQY
>TRBV18|13
ASSPQRRLNTEAF
>TRBV5-8|14
ASSYDRASRGTEAF